This record covers a single TCR beta chain. No antigen is known for it. The record originates from a study of beta chain features in type 1 diabetes. Findings of the study overall: High TCR expression in some cells could lead to their over-representation in cDNA sequencing. Compared to healthy donors, patients appeared to have naive, central memory and Treg TCRB repertoires that were more alike.

The germline V gene has CDR1 SGHTA and CDR2 FQGTGA. The CDR3 covers 15 residues. The V end lost 4 bases, the J end lost 3 bases, and 13 bases lay between the germline ends. The entirety of the isolated RNA underwent reverse transcription, so expressed TCRB transcripts were sequenced. Naive, central memory and regulatory T cell samples averaged around 3.5 million immunoSEQ reads each. Here immunoSEQ multiplex PCR was the method, and the copy in TCRdb shows in-frame clones only, minus some. The sample records about 150,000 clones, around 8.7% being singletons. The chain combines TRBV7-3 with TRBJ2-1, with D perhaps TRBD1 (6 bases). Specimen: central memory CD4+ T cells from blood. This clonotype was obtained from a man aged 18 to 30 in good health. In nucleotides, the CDR3 is TGTGCCAGCAGCTCCGGGACATTAGACTACAATGAGCAGTTCTTC. Translating gives CASSSGTLDYNEQFF.